This TCR beta chain was identified during a study of CD8+ T cells in alopecia areata. Study at large: Among treated patients, oral tofacitinib was administered at 5 to 10 mg twice daily. The duration of tofacitinib was 6 to 18 months, with 6 months off drug afterward.

The germline V gene encodes CDR1 SGHRS and CDR2 YFSETQ. Between the trimmed V and J ends, which lost 1 base and 5 bases, there was a span of 15 bases. CDR3 size: 16 residues. Sequencing templates came from extracted RNA that was reverse transcribed into cDNA. Here immunoSEQ multiplex PCR was the method, and the copy in TCRdb shows in-frame clones only, minus some. The sample records about 180,000 clones, about 63% being singletons. The investigators collected lesional scalp punch biopsies and peripheral blood from alopecia areata patients. A word on this clone: Its specificity is not known.

Study-level results: Higher clonality was seen in lesional scalp than in normal scalp, especially in alopecia totalis/universalis.

The V and J genes are TRBV5-1 and TRBJ1-4, with D uncertain. The TCR sequence derives from a human donor with alopecia areata. Sequenced material: CD4+ T cells sorted from blood, taken at week 0. CDR3 coding DNA: TGCGCCAGCAGCTTGTCTGGTGCGGGTCCGAATGAAAAACTGTTTTTT. Its protein is CASSLSGAGPNEKLFF.